The 17 T cell receptor beta chains below were found in one sample sequenced in a study of regulatory T cells in long-lasting Graves disease (dated by TCRdb to the early 2020s). Sample time point, as interpreted from the label and publication: persistent/refractory GD, antithyroid drugs over 5 years with positive TRAb. For both TCR sequencing and RNA sequencing, RNA was extracted from PBMCs in TRIzol. The library relied on multiplex PCR. Reads for this sample came from an Illumina HiSeq 4000. TCR beta libraries were built with iRepertoire HTBI primers and Arm-PCR amplification of CDR3 regions. TCRdb cleaned the public reads at Q25 with fastp, built clones with MiXCR and kept in-frame beta chains. Each entry is one CDR3 protein sequence, shown with its most common DNA and genes. The sample table holds about 470,000 distinct CDR3 sequences, of which around 21% were seen once. Over 7.5% of the sample is held by the ten biggest clonotypes.

This material consisted of peripheral blood mononuclear cells (PBMCs), taken when the disease was refractory, from a patient treated with antithyroid drugs. These receptors originate from a female donor with Graves disease.

The chain recombines TRBV5-1 with TRBJ2-2; 9 nucleotides line up with TRBD1. Germline CDR1 reads SGHRS; CDR2 reads YFSETQ. Trimming cost V 0 bases and J 1 base; bases outside gene matches: 4. The CDR3 has 17 amino acids. DNA of the CDR3: TGCGCCAGCAGCTTGGATGGACAGGGGAGGAACACCGGGGAGCTGTTTTTT. It yields the protein CASSLDGQGRNTGELFF. Based on the CDR3 plus reference TRBV5-1 and TRBJ2-2, the full variable domain is KAGVTQTPRYLIKTRGQQVTLSCSPISGHRSVSWYQQTPGQGLQFLFEYFSETQRNKGNFPGRFSGRQFSNSRSEMNVSTLELGDSALYLCASSLDGQGRNTGELFFGEGSRLTVL.

The sample holds a few counts of this clonotype. The chain links TRBV30 to TRBJ2-5; D gene uncertain. Per the germline V gene, CDR1 is GTSNPN and CDR2 is SVGIG (reference sequence). The CDR3 has 13 amino acids. V lost 0 bases to trimming and J lost 2 bases, with 7 bases between them. The CDR3 loop is CAWSVGIQETQYF. In DNA, the CDR3 is TGTGCCTGGAGTGTGGGAATTCAAGAGACCCAGTACTTC.

The V and J genes are TRBV5-1 and TRBJ2-5; 11 bases line up with TRBD2. The CDR3 loop spans 15 amino acids. The V and J ends lost 0 bases and 5 bases, in that order; junction bases with no gene match: 3. Germline CDR1 and CDR2: SGHRS and YFSETQ. Written as DNA, the CDR3 is TGCGCCAGCAGCTTGGCACCTAGCGGGAGGGAGACCCAGTACTTC. Residues: CASSLAPSGRETQYF.

This clonotype was counted a few times. The rearrangement uses TRBV5-1 and TRBJ2-7; 8 positions match TRBD2. Per germline, CDR1 SGHRS and CDR2 YFSETQ. The CDR3 is 15 residues long. Trimming at V came to 1 base and at J to 2 bases, leaving 5 bases not matched to a gene. Written as DNA, the CDR3 is TGCGCCAGCAGCTTGAGTACTAGCGGTCCCTACGAGCAGTACTTC. Protein product: CASSLSTSGPYEQYF.

This clonotype appeared a single time. The chain recombines TRBV11-2 with TRBJ2-7, with TRBD2 identical over 7 bases. The CDR3 spans 13 residues. V lost 4 bases, J lost 4 bases, and 4 bases stayed unmatched. Germline CDR1 reads SGHAT; CDR2 reads FQNNGV. This CDR3 reads CASSSYGRYEQYF. CDR3 DNA: TGTGCCAGCAGCTCCTACGGGAGGTACGAGCAGTACTTC.

Only a few counts were recorded for this clonotype. The chain carries TRBV5-5 and TRBJ2-2; tentative D call: TRBD2 (5 bases). The CDR3 extends over 15 amino acids. Trimming pared 0 bases from V and 8 bases from J, leaving 14 bases between. Germline V CDR1 and CDR2: SGHKS, YYEKEE (reference sequence). The CDR3 DNA reads as TGTGCCAGCAGCTTGGCCGAGGGAGTCGGTGGGGAGCTGTTTTTT. The encoded protein is CASSLAEGVGGELFF.

This clonotype was detected ten times or more. The chain links TRBV27 to TRBJ1-2; possible D gene TRBD1, 5 bases. Trimming cost V 0 bases and J 3 bases, with 17 bases left between them. This CDR3 spans 17 amino acids. Per the germline V gene, CDR1 is MNHEY and CDR2 is SMNVEV (reference sequence). For the CDR3, the DNA is TGTGCCAGCAGTTTATCTGCGCTATCGGGGGTGGACTATGGCTACACCTTC. Its protein is CASSLSALSGVDYGYTF.

Note on this clonotype: One end of the junction is discordant with germline, which a read error may explain. The J gene is TRBJ2-7, the V gene TRBV10-3; TRBD1 is a possible D gene (6 bases). The CDR3 sequence is 16 residues long. The germline V gene has CDR1 ENHRY and CDR2 SYGVKD. CDR3: CAISDTPGTPNYEQCF. The CDR3 DNA follows: TGTGCCATCAGTGATACTCCGGGGACACCTAATTACGAGCAGTGCTTC.

Remarks on this clonotype: A much larger clone lies a single base off, so this may be a read error. This chain links TRBV6-1 with TRBJ2-7, with 9 bases lining up with TRBD1. Germline V lookup: CDR1 MNHNS, CDR2 SASEGT. The CDR3 runs to 17 residues. In DNA, the CDR3 is TGTGCCGGCAGCGATTCGATCCCGGGACAGGGTACCTACGAGCAGTACTTC. Amino acid sequence: CAGSDSIPGQGTYEQYF.

For this clonotype: An end of the junction differs from the germline gene, which may be a read error. The rearrangement links TRBV30 to TRBJ1-2; 7 nucleotides agree with TRBD1. CDR1 and CDR2 from the germline V gene are GTSNPN and SVGIG (reference sequence). CDR3 length: 15 residues. The CDR3 nucleotides read TGTGCCTGGAGTGTACGATCAGGGGGGCACTATGGCCACACCTTC. Its translation is CAWSVRSGGHYGHTF.

Concerning this clonotype: This likely reflects a read error, since a far larger clone is one base away. V and J are TRBV10-3 and TRBJ2-7, with a tentative D call TRBD1 (5 bases). V was pared by 3 bases and J by 0 bases, with 6 bases between. Per germline, CDR1 ENHRY and CDR2 SYGVKD. The CDR3 spans 13 residues. The CDR3 here is CAISDRVSYEQYF. CDR3 sequence (DNA): TGTGCCATCAGTGACAGGGTCTCCTACGAGCAGTACTTC.

Many counts were recorded for this clonotype. The rearrangement links TRBV28 to TRBJ2-2, with TRBD1 matching 7 bases. CDR1 is MDHEN and CDR2 is SYDVKM in the germline V gene. The CDR3 is made up of 13 amino acids. Trimming cost V 10 bases and J 2 bases; bases outside gene matches: 4. CDR3 sequence (DNA): TGTGCCAATGGGGACAGCAACACCGGGGAGCTGTTTTTT. It is translated as CANGDSNTGELFF. Complete variable domain (other parts from reference TRBV28 and TRBJ2-2): DVKVTQSSRYLVKRTGEKVFLECVQDMDHENMFWYRQDPGLGLRLIYFSYDVKMKEKGDIPEGYSVSREKKERFSLILESASTNQTSMYLCANGDSNTGELFFGEGSRLTVL.

With respect to this clonotype: Given a much more abundant clone one base away, this may be a read error. The rearrangement joins TRBV12-3 or TRBV12-4 to TRBJ1-1; D unclear. This CDR3 is built from 13 residues. The V gene lost 8 bases and the J gene lost 4 bases, with 14 bases spanning the gap. CDR3 bases: TGTGCCAGCGATGAGCTTACTGGCACTGAAGCTTTCTTT. It codes for CASDELTGTEAFF.

This clonotype was detected many times. One junction end disagrees with the germline gene, perhaps due to a read error. The gene calls are TRBV5-1 and TRBJ1-1; tentatively, D is TRBD1 (6 bases). CDR1 and CDR2 from the germline V gene are SGHRS and YFSETQ. CDR3 size: 14 residues. The CDR3 nucleotides read TGTGCCAGCAGCCTGGTGGGGGGCGGAACTGAAGCTTTCTTT. It codes for CASSLVGGGTEAFF. Using reference TRBV5-1 and TRBJ1-1 for the parts outside the CDR3, the full variable domain is KAGVTQTPRYLIKTRGQQVTLSCSPISGHRSVSWYQQTPGQGLQFLFEYFSETQRNKGNFPGRFSGRQFSNSRSEMNVSTLELGDSALYLCASSLVGGGTEAFFGQGTRLTVV.

This clonotype was counted only a few times. This rearrangement joins TRBV2 to TRBJ1-4; weak D call: TRBD1 (6 bases). This CDR3 is 16 amino acids long. Per the germline V gene, CDR1 is SNHLY and CDR2 is FYNNEI. V shed 2 bases and J shed 6 bases, with 16 bases lying between them. The CDR3 DNA sequence: TGTGCCAGCAGTGAACCTAGCGGACAGTCTTATGAAAAACTGTTTTTT. It yields the protein CASSEPSGQSYEKLFF.

This clonotype has only a few counts. This chain links TRBV4-3 with TRBJ1-4; D uncertain. The CDR3 totals 16 residues. The germline V and J ends were trimmed by 4 bases and 0 bases, with 12 bases remaining between them. Germline CDR1 LGHNA, CDR2 YSLEER. The CDR3 region has the DNA TGCGCCAGCAGCCGAGGTCTAGGATCAACTAATGAAAAACTGTTTTTT. Its protein product is CASSRGLGSTNEKLFF.

The sample holds many counts of this clonotype. The J gene is TRBJ2-7, the V gene TRBV6-1; D perhaps matches TRBD2 (6 bases). V dropped 4 bases and J dropped 3 bases, with 13 bases sitting between them. In germline, CDR1 is MNHNS, CDR2 SASEGT. This CDR3 is 14 amino acids long. The CDR3 region is CASSVRDWDYEQYF. The CDR3 DNA reads as TGTGCCAGCAGTGTCCGGGACTGGGACTACGAGCAGTACTTC.